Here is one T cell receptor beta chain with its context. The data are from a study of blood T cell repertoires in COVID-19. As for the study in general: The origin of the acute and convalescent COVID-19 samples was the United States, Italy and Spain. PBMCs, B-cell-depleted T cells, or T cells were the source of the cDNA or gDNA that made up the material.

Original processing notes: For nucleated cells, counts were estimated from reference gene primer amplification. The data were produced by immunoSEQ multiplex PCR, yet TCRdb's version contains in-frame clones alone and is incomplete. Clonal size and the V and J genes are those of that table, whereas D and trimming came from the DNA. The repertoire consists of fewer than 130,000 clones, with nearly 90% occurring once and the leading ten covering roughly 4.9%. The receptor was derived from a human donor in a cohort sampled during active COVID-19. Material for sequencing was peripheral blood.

The CDR3 DNA sequence: TGTGCCAGCAGTGCCGGGGTCCTGAACTATGGCTACACCTTC. This codes for CASSAGVLNYGYTF. The chain recombines TRBV2 with TRBJ1-2; no clear D. The CDR3 has 14 residues. V lost 4 bases, J lost 2 bases, and 11 bases lay in between. Germline loops: CDR1 SNHLY, CDR2 FYNNEI.